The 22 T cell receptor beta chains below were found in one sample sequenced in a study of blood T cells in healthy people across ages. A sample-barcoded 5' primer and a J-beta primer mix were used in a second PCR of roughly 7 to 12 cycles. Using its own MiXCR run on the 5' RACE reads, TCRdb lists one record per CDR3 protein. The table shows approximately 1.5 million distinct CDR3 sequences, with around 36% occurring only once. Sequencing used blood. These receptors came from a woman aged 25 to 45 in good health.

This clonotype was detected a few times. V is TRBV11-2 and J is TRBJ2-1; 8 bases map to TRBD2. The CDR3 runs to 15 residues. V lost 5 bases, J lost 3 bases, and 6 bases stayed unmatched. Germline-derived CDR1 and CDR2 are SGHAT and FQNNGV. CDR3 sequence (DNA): TGTGCCAGCAGCATGGGACTAGGGGTCTACAATGAGCAGTTCTTC. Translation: CASSMGLGVYNEQFF. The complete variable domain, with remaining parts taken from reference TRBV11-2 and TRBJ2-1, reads EAGVAQSPRYKIIEKRQSVAFWCNPISGHATLYWYQQILGQGPKLLIQFQNNGVVDDSQLPKDRFSAERLKGVDSTLKIQPAKLEDSAVYLCASSMGLGVYNEQFFGPGTRLTVL.

CDR3 nucleotides: TGTGCCAGCAGCTCGGGCCCTGGGAGCAATCAGCCCCAGCATTTT. Translating gives CASSSGPGSNQPQHF. The gene calls are TRBV7-9 and TRBJ1-5; D call uncertain. Between the trimmed V and J ends, which lost 4 bases and 1 base, there was a span of 11 bases. The CDR3 runs 15 residues. The V gene's germline CDR1 is SEHNR and CDR2 FQNEAQ (reference sequence).

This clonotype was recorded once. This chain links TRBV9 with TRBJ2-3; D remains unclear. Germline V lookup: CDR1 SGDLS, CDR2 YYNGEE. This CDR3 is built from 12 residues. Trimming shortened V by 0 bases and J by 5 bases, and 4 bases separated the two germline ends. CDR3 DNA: TGTGCCAGCAGCGTAGCAGAAGATACGCAGTATTTT. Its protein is CASSVAEDTQYF. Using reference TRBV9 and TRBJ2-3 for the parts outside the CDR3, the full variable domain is DSGVTQTPKHLITATGQRVTLRCSPRSGDLSVYWYQQSLDQGLQFLIQYYNGEERAKGNILERFSAQQFPDLHSELNLSSLELGDSALYFCASSVAEDTQYFGPGTRLTVL.

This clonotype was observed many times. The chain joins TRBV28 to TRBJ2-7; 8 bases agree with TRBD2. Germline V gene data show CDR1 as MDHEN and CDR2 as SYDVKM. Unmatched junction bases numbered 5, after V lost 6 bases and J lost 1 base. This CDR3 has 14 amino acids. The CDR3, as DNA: TGTGCCAGCAGAAGAGCGGGGGATTCCTACGAGCAGTACTTC. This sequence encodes CASRRAGDSYEQYF.

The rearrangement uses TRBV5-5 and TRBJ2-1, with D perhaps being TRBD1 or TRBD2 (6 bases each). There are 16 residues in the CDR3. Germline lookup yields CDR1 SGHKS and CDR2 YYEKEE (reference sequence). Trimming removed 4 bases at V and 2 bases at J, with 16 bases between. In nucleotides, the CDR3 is TGTGCCAGCAGCCCGATGGGGGGCCTGACCTACAATGAGCAGTTCTTC. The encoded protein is CASSPMGGLTYNEQFF.

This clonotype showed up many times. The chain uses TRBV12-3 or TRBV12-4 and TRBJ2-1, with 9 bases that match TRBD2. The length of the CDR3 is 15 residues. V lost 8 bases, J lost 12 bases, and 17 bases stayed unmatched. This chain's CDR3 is CASSAGLAGSAGQFF. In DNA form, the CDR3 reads TGTGCCAGCTCCGCGGGTCTAGCGGGGAGCGCGGGGCAGTTCTTC.

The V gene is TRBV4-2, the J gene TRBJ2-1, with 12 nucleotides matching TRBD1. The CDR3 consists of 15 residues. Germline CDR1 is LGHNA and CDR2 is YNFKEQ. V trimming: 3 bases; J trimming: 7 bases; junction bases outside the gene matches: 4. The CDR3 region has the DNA TGTGCCAGCAGCCAGGCGGGACAGGGGGCAAATGAGCAGTTCTTC. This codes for CASSQAGQGANEQFF.

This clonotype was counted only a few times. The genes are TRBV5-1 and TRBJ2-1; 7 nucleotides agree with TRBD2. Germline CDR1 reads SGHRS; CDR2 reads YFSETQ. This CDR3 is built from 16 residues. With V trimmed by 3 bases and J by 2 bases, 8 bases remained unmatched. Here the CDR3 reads CASSSVGAGAYNEQFF. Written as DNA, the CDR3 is TGCGCCAGCAGCTCAGTAGGTGCGGGGGCCTACAATGAGCAGTTCTTC.

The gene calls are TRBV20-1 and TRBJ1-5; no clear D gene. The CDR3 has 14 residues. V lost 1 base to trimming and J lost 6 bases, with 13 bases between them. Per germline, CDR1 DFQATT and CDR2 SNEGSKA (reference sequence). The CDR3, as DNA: TGCAGTGCTAGAGTAGGCCCCTGGGGTCAGCCCCAGCATTTT. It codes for CSARVGPWGQPQHF.

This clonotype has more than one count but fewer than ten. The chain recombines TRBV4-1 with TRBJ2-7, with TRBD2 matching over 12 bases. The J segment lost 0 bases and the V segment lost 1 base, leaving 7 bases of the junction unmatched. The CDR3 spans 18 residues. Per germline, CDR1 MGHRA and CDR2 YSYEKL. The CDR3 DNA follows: TGCGCCAGCAGCCAAGTAGGACTAGCGGGGAGGAACTCCTACGAGCAGTACTTC. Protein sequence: CASSQVGLAGRNSYEQYF.

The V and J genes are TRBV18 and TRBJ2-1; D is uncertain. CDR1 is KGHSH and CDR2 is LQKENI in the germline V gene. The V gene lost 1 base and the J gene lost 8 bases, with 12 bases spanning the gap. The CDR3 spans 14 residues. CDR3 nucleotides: TGTGCCAGCTCACCACGGACCCCTACGGATGAGCAGTTCTTC. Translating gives CASSPRTPTDEQFF.

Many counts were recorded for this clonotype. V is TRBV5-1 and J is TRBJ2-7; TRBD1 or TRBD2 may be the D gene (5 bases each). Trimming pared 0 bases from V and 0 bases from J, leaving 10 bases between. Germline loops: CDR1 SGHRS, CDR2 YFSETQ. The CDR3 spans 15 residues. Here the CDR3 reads CASSLGDGLSYEQYF. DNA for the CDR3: TGCGCCAGCAGCTTGGGGGACGGGCTCTCCTACGAGCAGTACTTC.

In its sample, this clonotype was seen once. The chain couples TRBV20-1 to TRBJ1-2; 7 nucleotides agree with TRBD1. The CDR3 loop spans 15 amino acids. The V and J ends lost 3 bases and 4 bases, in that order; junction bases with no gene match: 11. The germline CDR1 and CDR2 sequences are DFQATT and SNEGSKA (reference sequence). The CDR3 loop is CSASGVTGAGYGYTF. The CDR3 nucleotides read TGCAGTGCTAGCGGGGTTACAGGGGCCGGCTATGGCTACACCTTC.

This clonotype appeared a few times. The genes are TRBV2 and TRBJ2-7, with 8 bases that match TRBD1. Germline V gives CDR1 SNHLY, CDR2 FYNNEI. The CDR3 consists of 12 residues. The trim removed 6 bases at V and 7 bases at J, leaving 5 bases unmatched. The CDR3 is CASRGQVQEQYF. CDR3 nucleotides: TGTGCCAGCAGGGGACAGGTTCAAGAGCAGTACTTC.

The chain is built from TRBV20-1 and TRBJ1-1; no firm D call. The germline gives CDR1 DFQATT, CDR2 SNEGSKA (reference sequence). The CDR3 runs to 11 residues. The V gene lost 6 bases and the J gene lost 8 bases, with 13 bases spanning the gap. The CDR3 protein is CSASAGYEAFF. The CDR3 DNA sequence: TGCAGTGCCAGTGCGGGTTACGAAGCTTTCTTT.

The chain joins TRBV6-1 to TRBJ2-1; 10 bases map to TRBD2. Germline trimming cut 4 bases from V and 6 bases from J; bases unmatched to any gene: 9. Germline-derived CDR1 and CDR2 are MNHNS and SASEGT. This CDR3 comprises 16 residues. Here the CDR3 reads CASSVNLAGVGNEQFF. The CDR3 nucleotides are TGTGCCAGCAGTGTTAATCTAGCGGGGGTGGGCAATGAGCAGTTCTTC.

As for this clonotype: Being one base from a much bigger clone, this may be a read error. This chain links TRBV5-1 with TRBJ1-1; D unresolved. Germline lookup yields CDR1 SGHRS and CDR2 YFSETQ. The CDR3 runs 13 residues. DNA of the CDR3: TGCGCCAGCAGCTTGGAAGCGAACACTGAAACTTTCTTT. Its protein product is CASSLEANTETFF.

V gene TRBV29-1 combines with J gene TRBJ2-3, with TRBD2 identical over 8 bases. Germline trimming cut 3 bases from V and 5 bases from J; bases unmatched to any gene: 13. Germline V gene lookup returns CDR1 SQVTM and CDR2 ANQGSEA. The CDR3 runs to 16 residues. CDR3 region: CSVDDGGGLLRDTQYF. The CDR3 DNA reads TGCAGCGTTGATGACGGCGGGGGGCTTCTCAGAGATACGCAGTATTTT.

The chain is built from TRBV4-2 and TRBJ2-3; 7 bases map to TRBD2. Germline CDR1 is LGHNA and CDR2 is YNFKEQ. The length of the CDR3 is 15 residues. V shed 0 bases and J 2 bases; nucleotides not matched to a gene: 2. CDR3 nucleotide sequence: TGTGCCAGCAGCCAAGAACTAGCGTACACAGATACGCAGTATTTT. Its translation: CASSQELAYTDTQYF.

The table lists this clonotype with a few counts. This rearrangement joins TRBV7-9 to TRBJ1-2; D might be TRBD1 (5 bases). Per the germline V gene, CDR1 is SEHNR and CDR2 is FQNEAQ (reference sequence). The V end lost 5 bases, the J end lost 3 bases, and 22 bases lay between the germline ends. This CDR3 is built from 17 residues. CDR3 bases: TGTGCCAGCAGCCCCCCCCGTCGGGGCCTCAGGGACTATGGCTACACCTTC. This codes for CASSPPRRGLRDYGYTF.

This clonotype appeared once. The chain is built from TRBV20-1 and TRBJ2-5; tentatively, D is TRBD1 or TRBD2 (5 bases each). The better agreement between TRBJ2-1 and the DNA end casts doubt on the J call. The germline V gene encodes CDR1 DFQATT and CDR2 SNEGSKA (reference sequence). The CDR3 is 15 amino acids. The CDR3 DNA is TGCAGTGCTAGAGCCCTAGCCCTTCGGGGCGAGACCCAGTTCTTC. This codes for CSARALALRGETQFF.

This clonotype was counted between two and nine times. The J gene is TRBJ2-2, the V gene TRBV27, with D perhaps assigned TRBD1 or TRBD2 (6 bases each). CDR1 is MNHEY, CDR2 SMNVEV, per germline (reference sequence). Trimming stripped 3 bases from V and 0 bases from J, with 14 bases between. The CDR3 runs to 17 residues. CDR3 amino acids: CASSLGGWYANTGELFF. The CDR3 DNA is TGTGCCAGCAGTTTGGGGGGCTGGTACGCGAACACCGGGGAGCTGTTTTTT.